The rows below give T cell receptor beta chains drawn from one sample of a study of radiation and T cells in renal cell carcinoma. The table came from immunoSEQ multiplex PCR; TCRdb's copy has only in-frame clones and leaves some out. The repertoire includes around 140,000 clones, 88% of them detected once, and over 3.5% sits in the top ten. The sequences come from blood, collected from a patient whose treatment included radiotherapy and nephrectomy. Receptors originate from a woman aged 70-85 years with renal cell carcinoma. The CDR3 runs from the conserved cysteine through the conserved F or W. Fields, in order: clone size, D gene, V gene, J gene, CDR3 protein, CDR3 DNA. D genes are given only for firm matches. Part of the rows lack a size; the others show once, few, many or a class for expanded clones.

-	TRBD1	TRBV9	TRBJ1-4	CASSGSGTASTNEKLFF	TGTGCCAGCAGCGGGTCCGGGACAGCCTCAACTAATGAAAAACTGTTTTTT
-	TRBD1	TRBV19	TRBJ1-1	CASIGGQGNTEAFF	TGTGCCAGTATTGGCGGACAGGGGAACACTGAAGCTTTCTTT
once	TRBD2	TRBV11-2	TRBJ2-1	CASSLDSGGAGNEQFF	TGTGCCAGCAGCTTAGATAGCGGGGGGGCCGGCAATGAGCAGTTCTTC
-	TRBD1	TRBV19	TRBJ1-3	CASSSFDRGVAGNTIYF	TGTGCCAGTAGTTCTTTCGACAGGGGGGTCGCTGGAAACACCATATATTTT
-	TRBD2	TRBV10-3	TRBJ2-7	CAIRNEAGGYEQYF	TGTGCCATCAGGAATGAAGCGGGGGGCTACGAGCAGTACTTC
-	-	TRBV5-6	TRBJ2-1	CASSLNPRVSSYNEQFF	TGTGCCAGCAGCTTGAATCCCAGGGTTAGCTCCTACAATGAGCAGTTCTTC
-	-	TRBV19	TRBJ1-2	CASSALTGGGYTF	TGTGCCAGTAGTGCCCTAACGGGGGGTGGCTACACCTTC
-	TRBD1	TRBV19	TRBJ2-7	CASSTGRTGGYEQYF	TGTGCCAGTAGTACTGGGCGGACAGGGGGGTACGAGCAGTACTTC
-	-	TRBV7-2	TRBJ1-3	CASSLAASGNTIYF	TGTGCCAGCAGCTTAGCCGCCTCTGGAAACACCATATATTTT
-	-	TRBV7-2	TRBJ2-2	CASSVQGSNTGELFF	TGTGCCAGCAGCGTACAGGGTTCGAACACCGGGGAGCTGTTTTTT
-	-	TRBV7-2	TRBJ2-1	CASSSGSSYNEQFF	TGTGCCAGCAGCTCCGGGAGCTCCTACAATGAGCAGTTCTTC
-	TRBD2	TRBV29-1	TRBJ2-1	CSVAILAGANEQFF	TGCAGCGTTGCGATACTAGCGGGGGCCAATGAGCAGTTCTTC
few	-	TRBV7-9	TRBJ1-1	CASSLSRTLNTEAFF	TGTGCCAGCAGCTTGAGTCGGACACTGAACACTGAAGCTTTCTTT
-	-	TRBV19	TRBJ1-1	CASSTGGQGSTEAFF	TGTGCCAGTAGTACGGGGGGGCAGGGGAGCACTGAAGCTTTCTTT
-	TRBD2	TRBV10-3	TRBJ2-1	CALRDPNSGGAKKDEQFF	TGTGCACTTCGCGATCCCAATAGCGGGGGGGCCAAGAAAGATGAGCAGTTCTTC
-	-	TRBV7-2	TRBJ1-2	CASSLPQGPRYGYTF	TGTGCCAGCAGCTTGCCCCAAGGCCCCCGCTATGGCTACACCTTC
-	-	TRBV6-5	TRBJ1-2	CASSYSVGGTGYTF	TGTGCCAGCAGTTACTCGGTCGGGGGAACAGGCTACACCTTC
-	TRBD1	TRBV30	TRBJ2-7	CALQGATYEQYF	TGTGCCCTTCAGGGGGCTACCTACGAGCAGTACTTC
-	TRBD2	TRBV7-9	TRBJ2-1	CASSQNSGGWRNEQFF	TGTGCCAGCAGCCAGAATAGCGGGGGTTGGAGGAATGAGCAGTTCTTC
few	-	TRBV7-2	TRBJ1-1	CASSLKTEGAFF	TGTGCCAGCAGCTTAAAGACAGAGGGAGCTTTCTTT
-	-	TRBV6-6	TRBJ1-1	CASRKTATEAFF	TGTGCCAGCAGGAAGACAGCCACTGAAGCTTTCTTT
-	TRBD1	TRBV19	TRBJ1-2	CASSIEGQGENYGYTF	TGTGCCAGTAGTATAGAGGGACAGGGTGAGAACTATGGCTACACCTTC
once	-	TRBV30	TRBJ2-3	CAWTIWGPDTQYF	TGTGCCTGGACAATTTGGGGTCCAGATACGCAGTATTTT
-	-	TRBV5-8	TRBJ1-5	CASSLARTVPPAHF	TGTGCCAGCAGCTTGGCCCGGACCGTCCCCCCGGCGCATTTT